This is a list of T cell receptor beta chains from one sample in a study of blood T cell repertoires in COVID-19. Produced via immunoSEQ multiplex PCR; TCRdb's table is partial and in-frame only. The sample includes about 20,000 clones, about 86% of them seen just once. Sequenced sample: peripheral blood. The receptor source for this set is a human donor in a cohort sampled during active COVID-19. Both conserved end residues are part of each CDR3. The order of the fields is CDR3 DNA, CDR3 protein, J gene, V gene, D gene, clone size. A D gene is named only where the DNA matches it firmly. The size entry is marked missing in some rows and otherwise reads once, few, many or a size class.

DNA: TGTGCCAGCAGTTACTTTCAGGGGGCCAGGGATGGCTACACCTTC
CDR3: CASSYFQGARDGYTF
J: TRBJ1-2
V: TRBV6-5
D: TRBD1
size: .

DNA: TGCGCCAGCAGCTTGGGACAGGGGGCGTCTGAAGCTTTCTTT
CDR3: CASSLGQGASEAFF
J: TRBJ1-1
V: TRBV5-1
D: TRBD1
size: .

DNA: TGTGCCAGCAGGAGGGGGTACGAGCAGTACTTC
CDR3: CASRRGYEQYF
J: TRBJ2-7
V: TRBV25-1
D: .
size: .

DNA: TGTGCCAGCAGTCGAGCCGGGACAGGGAGCAATCAGCCCCAGCATTTT
CDR3: CASSRAGTGSNQPQHF
J: TRBJ1-5
V: TRBV28
D: TRBD1
size: .

DNA: TGCGCCAGCACCCGGGGAACAGGGACGACCTACGAGCAGTACTTC
CDR3: CASTRGTGTTYEQYF
J: TRBJ2-7
V: TRBV5-1
D: .
size: once

DNA: TGTGCCAGCAGCTTAAGGGAGTTGGGCTCTGAAGCTTTCTTT
CDR3: CASSLRELGSEAFF
J: TRBJ1-1
V: TRBV11-2
D: .
size: .

DNA: TGTGCCAGTAGCAGGGTCGGTGGGCAGCCCCAGCATTTT
CDR3: CASSRVGGQPQHF
J: TRBJ1-5
V: TRBV19
D: .
size: .

DNA: TGTGCCAGCAGTGAAATCGGGTCACCCCTCCACTTT
CDR3: CASSEIGSPLHF
J: TRBJ1-6
V: TRBV25-1
D: .
size: .

DNA: TGTGCCAGCGGGACAGGGGAGGGGCCGTTGAATGAGCAGTTCTTC
CDR3: CASGTGEGPLNEQFF
J: TRBJ2-1
V: TRBV2
D: TRBD1
size: .

DNA: TGTGCCAGCAGGGGATGGGGGGAGACGGCCGGCGAGCAGTACTTC
CDR3: CASRGWGETAGEQYF
J: TRBJ2-7
V: TRBV6-5
D: .
size: .

DNA: TGTGCCAGCAGCTTCGGGACTAGCGACTACAATGAGCAGTTCTTC
CDR3: CASSFGTSDYNEQFF
J: TRBJ2-1
V: TRBV7-9
D: TRBD2
size: .

DNA: TGTGCCAGCAGCCGCGGACAGGGGTTGGAAAACACCATATATTTT
CDR3: CASSRGQGLENTIYF
J: TRBJ1-3
V: TRBV7-3
D: TRBD1
size: .

DNA: TGTGCCAGCAGCTTATTAACAGGGAGCACAGATACGCAGTATTTT
CDR3: CASSLLTGSTDTQYF
J: TRBJ2-3
V: TRBV7-6
D: .
size: few

DNA: TGCGCCAGCAGCAGAGGACAGGGCCCCTACGAGCAGTACTTC
CDR3: CASSRGQGPYEQYF
J: TRBJ2-7
V: TRBV5-1
D: TRBD1
size: few

DNA: TGCGCCAGCAGCCAAGCCCCAGGAGCGGGAGGGCCTGTTGAGCAGTTCTTC
CDR3: CASSQAPGAGGPVEQFF
J: TRBJ2-1
V: TRBV4-1
D: TRBD2
size: .

DNA: TGTGCCAGCAGTTTCGGGGTAGCGGGAAATTGGTATGCCTACGAGCAGTACTTC
CDR3: CASSFGVAGNWYAYEQYF
J: TRBJ2-7
V: TRBV28
D: TRBD2
size: .

DNA: TGTGCCAGCAGCTTAGACATCGAATTACTGTTTTTT
CDR3: CASSLDIELLFF
J: TRBJ1-4
V: TRBV7-8
D: .
size: .

DNA: TGCGCCAGCAGCTTGGGAGGTATGAACACTGAAGCTTTCTTT
CDR3: CASSLGGMNTEAFF
J: TRBJ1-1
V: TRBV5-1
D: .
size: .

DNA: TGTGCCAGCAGCCAAAGACTAATCACTGAAGCTTTCTTT
CDR3: CASSQRLITEAFF
J: TRBJ1-1
V: TRBV3-1/TRBV3-2
D: .
size: .

DNA: TGTGCCAGCAGCTTAGCGGGAGCGGGAGGCAGCACAGATACGCAGTATTTT
CDR3: CASSLAGAGGSTDTQYF
J: TRBJ2-3
V: TRBV7-2
D: TRBD2
size: .

DNA: TGTGCCAGCAGCAAAGGGGTAGCAGGGGGCTGGACCGGGGAGCTGTTTTTT
CDR3: CASSKGVAGGWTGELFF
J: TRBJ2-2
V: TRBV21-1
D: .
size: .

DNA: TGTGCCAGCAGTTACGGTGAGATGAACACTGAAGCTTTCTTT
CDR3: CASSYGEMNTEAFF
J: TRBJ1-1
V: TRBV6-5
D: .
size: once

DNA: TGTGCCAGCAGCTTAGCCCCGCAGGACAGGGAGCAGTACTTC
CDR3: CASSLAPQDREQYF
J: TRBJ2-7
V: TRBV11-2
D: TRBD1
size: .

DNA: TGTGCCATCAGTGAAATCCGGGACAGGGGATTCTCCTACGAGCAGTACTTC
CDR3: CAISEIRDRGFSYEQYF
J: TRBJ2-7
V: TRBV10-3
D: TRBD1
size: .

DNA: TGTGCCAGCAGCCCCAGGACAGGAGGGTTTTCACCCCTCCACTTT
CDR3: CASSPRTGGFSPLHF
J: TRBJ1-6
V: TRBV14
D: TRBD1
size: .

DNA: TGTGCCAGCAGCGAGACACAGGGGAATTCACCCCTCCACTTT
CDR3: CASSETQGNSPLHF
J: TRBJ1-6
V: TRBV9
D: TRBD1
size: .

DNA: TGTGCCAGCAGTTACTCAGAGGGGGCATCTGAAGCTTTCTTT
CDR3: CASSYSEGASEAFF
J: TRBJ1-1
V: TRBV6-6
D: TRBD1
size: once

DNA: TGTGCCAGCAGCTTAGCGGGCCTAGCGGGAGGCGAGACCCAGTACTTC
CDR3: CASSLAGLAGGETQYF
J: TRBJ2-5
V: TRBV7-9
D: TRBD2
size: .

DNA: TGTGCCAGCACGGAAACAGGGGGCGCAACCGGGGAGCTGTTTTTT
CDR3: CASTETGGATGELFF
J: TRBJ2-2
V: TRBV2
D: TRBD1
size: .

DNA: TGTGCCATCAGAATAAGGAACAGGCCTAATTCACCCCTCCACTTT
CDR3: CAIRIRNRPNSPLHF
J: TRBJ1-6
V: TRBV28
D: .
size: .

DNA: TGCGCCAGCAGCTTGGAACGCCTGAGCTCTGGAAACACCATATATTTT
CDR3: CASSLERLSSGNTIYF
J: TRBJ1-3
V: TRBV5-1
D: .
size: once

DNA: TGTGCCAGCACCCTGATCTGGGACAGGGGCCGCGGGGAAAATGGCTACACCTTC
CDR3: CASTLIWDRGRGENGYTF
J: TRBJ1-2
V: TRBV7-9
D: TRBD1
size: .

DNA: TGTGCCAGCAGCTTGGATCGGCTAGCGGCGTCAGATACGCAGTATTTT
CDR3: CASSLDRLAASDTQYF
J: TRBJ2-3
V: TRBV5-4
D: TRBD2
size: .

DNA: TGTGCCAGCAGCCCGGACAGGCAATCTAGCACAGATACGCAGTATTTT
CDR3: CASSPDRQSSTDTQYF
J: TRBJ2-3
V: TRBV5-4
D: TRBD1
size: few

DNA: TGCGCCAGCAGCCCCAACCGACAGGGGGCAGGAGAGACCCAGTACTTC
CDR3: CASSPNRQGAGETQYF
J: TRBJ2-5
V: TRBV5-1
D: TRBD1
size: .

DNA: TGTGCCAGCAGCCCCACGGTTGTAGCCGGGAGCTACGAGCAGTACTTC
CDR3: CASSPTVVAGSYEQYF
J: TRBJ2-7
V: TRBV28
D: .
size: .

DNA: TGCGCCAGCAGCTTAATTGGACAGGCGAGCGGGGAGCTGTTTTTT
CDR3: CASSLIGQASGELFF
J: TRBJ2-2
V: TRBV5-1
D: TRBD1
size: .

DNA: TGCGCCAGCAGCTGGGACAGGGGCTCGGAGACCCAGTACTTC
CDR3: CASSWDRGSETQYF
J: TRBJ2-5
V: TRBV5-1
D: TRBD1
size: .

DNA: TGTGCCAGCTCAGTGGACCCGCCAGAGGGACTGTTTTTT
CDR3: CASSVDPPEGLFF
J: TRBJ1-4
V: TRBV18
D: .
size: once

DNA: TGTGCCAGCAGTTTAATAAGCAGGGGGAGTCTGACTGGGGCCAACGTCCTGACTTTC
CDR3: CASSLISRGSLTGANVLTF
J: TRBJ2-6
V: TRBV28
D: TRBD1
size: .

DNA: TGTGCCAGCAGAGCGGACAGGGGTGGGATGGAGCCCCAGCATTTT
CDR3: CASRADRGGMEPQHF
J: TRBJ1-5
V: TRBV2
D: TRBD1
size: .

DNA: TGTGCCAGCAGTTTCAAGGGGTCTTATGGCTACACCTTC
CDR3: CASSFKGSYGYTF
J: TRBJ1-2
V: TRBV12-3/TRBV12-4
D: .
size: .

DNA: TGTGCCAGCAGCCCAGACAGGATCGAGCAGTACTTC
CDR3: CASSPDRIEQYF
J: TRBJ2-7
V: TRBV27
D: .
size: .

DNA: TGCAGCGTTGAGGCAGGGGGCTACGAGCAGTACTTC
CDR3: CSVEAGGYEQYF
J: TRBJ2-7
V: TRBV29-1
D: TRBD1
size: once

DNA: TGTGCAAGTCGCTTAGGAGGGGAGCCGCCGGGGGGACAGGGGCGCCCGTACCAAGAGACCCAGTACTTC
CDR3: CASRLGGEPPGGQGRPYQETQYF
J: TRBJ2-5
V: TRBV12-2
D: .
size: few

DNA: TGTGCCAGCAGCCCCTGGACAGGGGACGAAAACTATGGCTACACCTTC
CDR3: CASSPWTGDENYGYTF
J: TRBJ1-2
V: TRBV3-1/TRBV3-2
D: TRBD1
size: .

DNA: TGTGCCACCAGCAGAGATCTGGGGACAGGGGGTTACGAGCAGTACTTC
CDR3: CATSRDLGTGGYEQYF
J: TRBJ2-7
V: TRBV15
D: TRBD1
size: .

DNA: TGTGCCAGCGCCCGCCGGGGGGCCGACAATGAGCAGTTCTTC
CDR3: CASARRGADNEQFF
J: TRBJ2-1
V: TRBV6-5
D: .
size: .

DNA: TGTGCCAGCAGCCCTACGGGACAGTATAATTCACCCCTCCACTTT
CDR3: CASSPTGQYNSPLHF
J: TRBJ1-6
V: TRBV9
D: TRBD1
size: .

DNA: TGTGCCAGCAGCGTCGAGGGTCTCTCCGATAATTCACCCCTCCACTTT
CDR3: CASSVEGLSDNSPLHF
J: TRBJ1-6
V: TRBV9
D: .
size: .

DNA: TGTGCCACCACAGGACAGGGCTACTATGGCTACACCTTC
CDR3: CATTGQGYYGYTF
J: TRBJ1-2
V: TRBV12-3/TRBV12-4
D: TRBD1
size: .

DNA: TGTGCCAGCAGTGAAGCACTAGTTGGCGACGAGCAGTACTTC
CDR3: CASSEALVGDEQYF
J: TRBJ2-7
V: TRBV6-1
D: .
size: few

DNA: TGTGCCAGCAGCCAAGTCAGAGAGGGCTCTGGCTACACCTTC
CDR3: CASSQVREGSGYTF
J: TRBJ1-2
V: TRBV14
D: .
size: .